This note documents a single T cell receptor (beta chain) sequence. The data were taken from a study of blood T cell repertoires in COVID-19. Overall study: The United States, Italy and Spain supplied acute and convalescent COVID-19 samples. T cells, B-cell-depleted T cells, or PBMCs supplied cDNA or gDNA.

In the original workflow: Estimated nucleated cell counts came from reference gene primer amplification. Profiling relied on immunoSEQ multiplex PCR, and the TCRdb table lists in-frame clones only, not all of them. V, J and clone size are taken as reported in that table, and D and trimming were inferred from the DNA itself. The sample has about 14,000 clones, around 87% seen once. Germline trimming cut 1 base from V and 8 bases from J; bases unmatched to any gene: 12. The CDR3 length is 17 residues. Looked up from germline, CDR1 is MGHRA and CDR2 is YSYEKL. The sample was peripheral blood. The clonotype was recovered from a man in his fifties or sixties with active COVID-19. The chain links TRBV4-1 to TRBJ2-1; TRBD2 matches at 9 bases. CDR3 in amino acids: CASSQGPQIAGVYEQFF. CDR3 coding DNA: TGCGCCAGCAGCCAAGGACCCCAGATAGCGGGAGTCTATGAGCAGTTCTTC.